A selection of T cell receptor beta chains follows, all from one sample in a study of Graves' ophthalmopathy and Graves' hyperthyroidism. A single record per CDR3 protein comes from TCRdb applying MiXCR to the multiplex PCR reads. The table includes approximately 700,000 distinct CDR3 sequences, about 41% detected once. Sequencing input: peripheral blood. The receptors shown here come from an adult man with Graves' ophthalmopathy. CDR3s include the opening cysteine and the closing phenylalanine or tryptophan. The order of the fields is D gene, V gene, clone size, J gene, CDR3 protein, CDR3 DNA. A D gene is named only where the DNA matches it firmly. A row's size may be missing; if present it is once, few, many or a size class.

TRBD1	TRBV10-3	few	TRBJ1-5	CASRYGTGGNQPQHF	TGTGCCAGCAGATACGGGACAGGGGGCAATCAGCCCCAGCATTTT
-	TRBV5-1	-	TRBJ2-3	CASSLPSGIPDTQYF	TGCGCCAGCAGCTTACCTTCAGGGATCCCAGATACGCAGTATTTT
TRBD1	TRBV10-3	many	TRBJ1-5	CAIPRGLPLNQPQHF	TGTGCCATTCCCAGGGGGCTCCCCCTCAATCAGCCCCAGCATTTT
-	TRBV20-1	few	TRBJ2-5	CSAGEASAQETQYF	TGCAGTGCCGGCGAGGCTAGCGCACAAGAGACCCAGTACTTC
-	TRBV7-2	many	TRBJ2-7	CASSRDNHYEQYF	TGTGCCAGCAGCCGGGACAATCACTACGAGCAGTACTTC
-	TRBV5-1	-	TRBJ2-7	CASSSSGDKQYF	TGCGCCAGCAGTAGCTCAGGGGATAAGCAGTACTTC
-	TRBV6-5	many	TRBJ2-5	CASSRETRVETQYF	TGTGCCAGCAGTAGGGAAACACGGGTTGAGACCCAGTACTTC
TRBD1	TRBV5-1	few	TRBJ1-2	CASSLIPGQAYGYTF	TGCGCCAGCAGCTTGATTCCCGGACAGGCATATGGCTACACCTTC
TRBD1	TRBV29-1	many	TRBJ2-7	CSVDSGQGYEQYF	TGCAGCGTGGATTCGGGACAGGGGTACGAGCAGTACTTC
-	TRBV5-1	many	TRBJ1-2	CASSFQGNGYTF	TGCGCCAGCAGCTTTCAGGGGAATGGCTACACCTTC
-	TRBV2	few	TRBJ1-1	CASSIDSRGEAFF	TGTGCCAGCAGTATAGACTCACGGGGCGAGGCTTTCTTT
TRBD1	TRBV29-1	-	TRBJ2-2	CSLGQGATGELFF	TGCAGCTTAGGACAGGGGGCGACCGGGGAGCTGTTTTTT
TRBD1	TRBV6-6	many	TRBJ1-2	CASRGQAVYGYTF	TGTGCCAGCCGCGGACAGGCGGTCTATGGCTACACCTTC
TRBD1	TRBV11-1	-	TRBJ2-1	CASSPPGQVRPNEQFF	TGTGCCAGCAGCCCGCCGGGACAGGTTCGCCCCAATGAGCAGTTCTTC
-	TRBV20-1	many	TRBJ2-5	CSATRDPMVETQYF	TGCAGTGCTACCCGGGACCCCATGGTTGAGACCCAGTACTTC
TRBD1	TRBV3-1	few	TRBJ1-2	CASSTGDRLYGYTF	TGTGCCAGCAGTACAGGGGACCGTCTCTATGGCTACACCTTC
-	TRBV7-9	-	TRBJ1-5	CASSSKGRNQPQHF	TGTGCCAGCAGCTCAAAGGGCCGCAATCAGCCCCAGCATTTT
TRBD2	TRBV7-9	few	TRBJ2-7	CASSQRLAGVDEQYF	TGTGCCAGCAGCCAGAGACTAGCGGGAGTCGACGAGCAGTACTTC
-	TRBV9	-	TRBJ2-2	CASSGSSPIRTGDLFF	TGTGCCAGCAGCGGTTCCTCCCCCATCCGCACCGGGGATCTGTTTTTT
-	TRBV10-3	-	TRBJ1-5	CASSPPPTGPPQPQHF	TGTGCCAGCAGCCCCCCCCCGACAGGACCTCCTCAGCCCCAGCATTTT
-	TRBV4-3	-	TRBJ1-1	CASSPGQHNEAFF	TGCGCCAGCAGCCCTGGACAGCACAATGAAGCTTTCTTT
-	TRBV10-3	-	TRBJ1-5	CAISEGGTIDQPQHF	TGTGCCATCAGTGAAGGAGGGACAATCGATCAGCCCCAGCATTTT
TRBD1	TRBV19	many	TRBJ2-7	CASSKRTGGAGYEQYF	TGTGCCAGTAGTAAGCGGACAGGGGGCGCCGGCTACGAGCAGTACTTC
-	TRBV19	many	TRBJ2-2	CASSTGTHTGELFF	TGTGCCAGTAGTACCGGGACCCACACCGGGGAGCTGTTTTTT
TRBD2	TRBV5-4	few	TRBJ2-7	CASSLSGINLEQYF	TGTGCCAGCAGCTTAAGCGGGATTAACCTCGAGCAGTACTTC
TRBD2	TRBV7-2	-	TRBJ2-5	CASSWPGLAGGPVTQYF	TGTGCCAGCAGCTGGCCGGGACTAGCGGGGGGGCCTGTGACCCAGTACTTC
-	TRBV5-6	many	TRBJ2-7	CASSLDPGPYEQYF	TGTGCCAGCAGCTTGGATCCAGGCCCCTACGAGCAGTACTTC
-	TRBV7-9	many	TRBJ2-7	CASSPGSDEQYF	TGTGCCAGCAGCCCAGGGAGTGATGAGCAGTACTTC
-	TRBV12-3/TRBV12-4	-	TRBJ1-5	CASSFFQGETQHF	TGTGCCAGCAGTTTCTTCCAGGGTGAGACCCAGCATTTT
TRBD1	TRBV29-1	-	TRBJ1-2	CRPGQGAGYTF	TGCAGGCCTGGACAGGGGGCTGGCTACACCTTC
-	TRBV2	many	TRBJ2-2	CASSEAKGLGTGELFF	TGTGCCAGCAGTGAAGCGAAGGGGTTGGGAACCGGGGAGCTGTTTTTT
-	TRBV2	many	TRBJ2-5	CASSQEETQYF	TGTGCCAGCAGCCAAGAAGAGACCCAGTACTTC
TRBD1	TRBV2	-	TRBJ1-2	CASRYNRGGGIGLDGYTF	TGTGCCAGCAGATACAACAGGGGAGGCGGAATCGGGTTGGATGGCTACACCTTC
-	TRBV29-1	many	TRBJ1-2	CSVEGGTYGYTF	TGCAGCGTTGAGGGGGGTACCTATGGCTACACCTTC
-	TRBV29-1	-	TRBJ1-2	CSLEGRANYGYTF	TGCAGCTTGGAGGGCAGAGCTAACTATGGCTACACCTTC
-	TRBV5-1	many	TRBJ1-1	CASSLDGENTEAFF	TGCGCCAGCAGCTTGGATGGGGAGAACACTGAAGCTTTCTTT
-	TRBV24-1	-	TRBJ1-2	CASSLAGGSHGYTF	TGTGCCAGCAGTTTAGCGGGAGGAAGTCATGGCTACACCTTC
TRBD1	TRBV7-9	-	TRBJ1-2	CASSLGDRGVYGYTF	TGTGCCAGCAGCTTAGGTGACAGGGGGGTCTATGGCTACACCTTC
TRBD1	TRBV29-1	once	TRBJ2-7	CSVEGQGAKTYEQYF	TGCAGCGTTGAAGGACAGGGGGCAAAGACCTACGAGCAGTACTTC
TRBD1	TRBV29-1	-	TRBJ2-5	CSPWTGSGETQYF	TGCAGCCCGTGGACAGGGAGTGGAGAGACCCAGTACTTC
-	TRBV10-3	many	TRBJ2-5	CAISNRDQETQYF	TGTGCCATCAGTAACAGGGACCAAGAGACCCAGTACTTC
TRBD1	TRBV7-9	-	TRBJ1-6	CASSYRAGGNSPLHF	TGTGCCAGCAGCTACCGGGCAGGGGGCAATTCACCCCTCCACTTT
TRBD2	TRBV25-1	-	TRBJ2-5	CASSEGSGGPALTQYF	TGTGCCAGCAGTGAAGGGAGCGGGGGGCCGGCCCTGACCCAGTACTTC
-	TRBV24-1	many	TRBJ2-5	CATSDGPSLETQYF	TGTGCCACCAGTGATGGGCCTTCGCTTGAGACCCAGTACTTC
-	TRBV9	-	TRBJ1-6	CASSLARSYNSPLHF	TGTGCCAGCAGTTTAGCGCGCTCCTATAATTCACCCCTCCACTTT
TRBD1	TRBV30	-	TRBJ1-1	CAWSHRGNTEAFF	TGTGCCTGGAGTCACAGGGGGAACACTGAAGCTTTCTTT
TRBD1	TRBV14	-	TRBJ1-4	CASSQDLSGGGEKLFF	TGTGCCAGCAGCCAAGATCTCTCAGGGGGCGGTGAAAAACTGTTTTTT
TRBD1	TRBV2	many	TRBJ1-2	CASRPRDRVSGYTF	TGTGCCAGCAGACCCCGGGACAGGGTTTCTGGCTACACCTTC
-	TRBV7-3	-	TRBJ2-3	CASSPPGRTDTQYF	TGTGCCAGCAGCCCCCCCGGCCGCACAGATACGCAGTATTTT
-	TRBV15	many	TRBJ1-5	CATSRRGREQPQHF	TGTGCCACCAGCAGACGGGGGAGGGAACAGCCCCAGCATTTT
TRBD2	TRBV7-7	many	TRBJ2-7	CASSPGDSGVYEQYF	TGTGCTAGCAGTCCCGGGGATAGCGGGGTTTACGAGCAGTACTTC
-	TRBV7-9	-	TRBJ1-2	CASSQNGYTF	TGTGCCAGCAGTCAAAATGGCTACACCTTC
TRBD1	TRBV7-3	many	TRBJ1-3	CASYYRGFGNTIYF	TGTGCCAGCTACTACAGGGGCTTTGGAAACACCATATATTTT
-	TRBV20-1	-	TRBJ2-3	CSALLTPMIRTDTQYF	TGCAGTGCTCTCCTGACCCCTATGATCCGCACAGATACGCAGTATTTT